The present T cell receptor (beta chain) was sequenced within a study of identical twins. The CDR3 is 14 residues long. Trimming stripped 2 bases from V and 7 bases from J, with 11 bases between. Germline V gene lookup returns CDR1 SEHNR and CDR2 FQNEAQ (reference sequence). Study-wide results and caveats: Findings came from cross-sectional statistics, without long-term follow-up of donors.

This clonotype was seen many times. As yet, its antigen is unknown. Unique molecular identifiers were present on cDNA, and template switching added a universal primer site. TCRdb reanalysed the 5' RACE reads using MiXCR and keeps one entry per CDR3 protein. The sample shows about 450,000 distinct CDR3 sequences, roughly 18% of them seen only once. The chain uses TRBV7-9 and TRBJ1-4; D gene uncertain. This sequence originates from a man aged 50 to 59 in good health. The sequencing input was naive T cells sorted from blood. In nucleotides, the CDR3 is TGTGCCAGCAGCTTATCTCAGGAGGGTGAAAAACTGTTTTTT. It yields the protein CASSLSQEGEKLFF.